This T cell receptor (beta chain) was captured by sequencing in a study of T cell responses to AZD1222 COVID-19 vaccine. Findings and caveats of the study: Just a handful of AZD1222 recipients tested seropositive at baseline. Unmutated variant regions reportedly attract nearly half of all spike-specific TCRs.

Germline CDR1 SGHAT, CDR2 FQNNGV. The V end lost 5 bases, the J end lost 2 bases, and 17 bases lay between the germline ends. The CDR3 is 16 residues long. This clone was observed once. Its antigen is not identified. Some clones are missing from TCRdb's copy, which holds only in-frame ones; the method was immunoSEQ multiplex PCR. This sample has approximately 180,000 clones, with more than 70% found just once. The chain carries TRBV11-2 and TRBJ2-3, with a tentative D call TRBD2 (5 bases). This TCR came from an adult who received the AZD1222 COVID-19 vaccine. Sequences were derived from peripheral blood, sampled 28 days after the second AZD1222 dose. CDR3 loop: CASSPMLAEVTDTQYF. CDR3 nucleotides: TGTGCCAGCAGCCCCATGCTAGCAGAAGTCACAGATACGCAGTATTTT.